This is a list of T cell receptor beta chains from one sample in a study of T-cell reconstitution after alpha-beta-depleted transplantation in children. TCRdb re-called the PCR reads with MiXCR, one entry per CDR3 protein. The sample includes about 980,000 distinct CDR3 sequences, 25% to 30% of them seen just once. Sequenced material: PBMCs, mostly from graft donor cells, taken 360 days after TCRalphabeta/CD19-depleted stem cell transplant. These receptors were obtained from a boy under two years old who had a stem cell transplant for SCID, so the T cells may come from the graft donor. CDR3s include the opening cysteine and the closing phenylalanine or tryptophan. A D gene is named only where the DNA matches it firmly. Clone size, where shown, is once, few, many, or a class for clones that have expanded.

V gene	J gene	clone size	D gene	CDR3 protein	CDR3 DNA
TRBV2	TRBJ2-3	NA	NA	CASRGTGHTDTQYF	TGTGCCAGCAGGGGAACAGGGCACACAGATACGCAGTATTTT
TRBV5-1	TRBJ2-5	NA	NA	CASRQQDAEETQYF	TGCGCCAGCAGGCAACAGGATGCAGAAGAGACCCAGTACTTC
TRBV5-1	TRBJ2-1	NA	TRBD2	CASSLAPERLAGVNEQFF	TGCGCCAGCAGCTTGGCCCCCGAGCGACTAGCGGGGGTTAATGAGCAGTTCTTC
TRBV7-3	TRBJ1-5	few	TRBD1	CASSPGGRNQPQHF	TGTGCCAGCAGCCCAGGGGGACGAAATCAGCCCCAGCATTTT
TRBV5-1	TRBJ2-7	NA	TRBD1	CASSPTGGIREQYF	TGCGCCAGCAGCCCCACAGGGGGGATTCGGGAGCAGTACTTC
TRBV28	TRBJ2-1	few	NA	CASSLVSIWQVSYNEQFF	TGTGCCAGCAGTTTAGTGTCGATCTGGCAGGTCTCCTACAATGAGCAGTTCTTC
TRBV2	TRBJ2-7	few	TRBD1	CASSDTGTGGLEQYF	TGTGCCAGCAGTGATACTGGGACAGGGGGCCTAGAGCAGTACTTC
TRBV9	TRBJ2-1	NA	NA	CASTVGGAQGLTEQFF	TGTGCCAGCACCGTCGGCGGAGCTCAGGGGCTGACCGAGCAGTTCTTC
TRBV5-1	TRBJ2-7	few	NA	CASSLRGEDEQYF	TGCGCCAGCAGCTTGAGAGGGGAGGACGAGCAGTACTTC
TRBV9	TRBJ1-1	NA	NA	CASSVNPTDTEAFF	TGTGCCAGCAGCGTAAACCCGACAGACACTGAAGCTTTCTTT
TRBV28	TRBJ2-5	NA	NA	CASSRPHRAHPQETQYF	TGTGCCAGCAGCCGCCCCCACAGGGCCCATCCTCAAGAGACCCAGTACTTC
TRBV2	TRBJ2-2	few	NA	CASRMDPHPGGELFF	TGTGCCAGCAGAATGGATCCTCATCCTGGCGGGGAGCTGTTTTTT
TRBV6-4	TRBJ2-1	few	TRBD1	CASSDLSDREWSSYNEQFF	TGTGCCAGCAGTGACCTATCGGACAGGGAATGGAGCTCCTACAATGAGCAGTTCTTC
TRBV6-1	TRBJ2-1	few	TRBD2	CASSRPTSGVRNEQFF	TGTGCCAGCAGCCGCCCAACTAGCGGGGTTAGAAATGAGCAGTTCTTC
TRBV9	TRBJ2-7	few	TRBD1	CASSVSGGGPGYEQYF	TGTGCCAGCAGCGTATCAGGGGGCGGGCCTGGGTACGAGCAGTACTTC
TRBV20-1	TRBJ1-4	many	TRBD1	CSASRDSPTNEKLFF	TGCAGTGCTAGCCGGGACAGCCCAACTAATGAAAAACTGTTTTTT
TRBV3-1	TRBJ2-7	once	TRBD1	CASSQDPASGQGAYEQYF	TGTGCCAGCAGCCAAGATCCGGCCTCGGGACAGGGGGCATACGAGCAGTACTTC
TRBV29-1	TRBJ2-7	NA	TRBD1	CSVEEGAGGYEQYF	TGCAGCGTTGAAGAGGGAGCAGGGGGCTACGAGCAGTACTTC
TRBV12-3/TRBV12-4	TRBJ2-3	NA	TRBD2	CASRPTSGGGSTQYF	TGTGCCAGCAGACCCACTAGCGGGGGGGGCAGTACGCAGTATTTT
TRBV4-1	TRBJ2-1	NA	NA	CASSQFGGGGPEDEQFF	TGCGCCAGCAGCCAATTTGGGGGAGGGGGGCCTGAGGATGAGCAGTTCTTC
TRBV6-2/TRBV6-3	TRBJ2-7	few	NA	CASSYNTRGYEQYF	TGTGCCAGCAGTTACAATACAAGGGGTTACGAGCAGTACTTC
TRBV15	TRBJ2-7	NA	TRBD1	CATSDLTGSSYEQYF	TGTGCCACCAGCGACCTGACAGGGAGTTCCTACGAGCAGTACTTC
TRBV12-3/TRBV12-4	TRBJ2-5	NA	TRBD2	CASARPGTRQETQYF	TGTGCCAGTGCTAGGCCCGGGACTAGGCAAGAGACCCAGTACTTC
TRBV20-1	TRBJ2-7	many	NA	CSARGRTPSYEQYF	TGCAGTGCTAGAGGAAGGACACCTTCCTACGAGCAGTACTTC
TRBV12-3/TRBV12-4	TRBJ2-1	NA	TRBD2	CASSLARRGGYNEQFF	TGTGCCAGCAGTTTAGCGCGGCGGGGGGGCTACAATGAGCAGTTCTTC
TRBV2	TRBJ2-5	NA	NA	CSSSGAETQYF	TGTTCCAGCTCAGGGGCAGAGACCCAGTACTTC
TRBV5-5	TRBJ2-7	few	NA	CASSLFGPAEQYF	TGTGCCAGCAGCTTGTTCGGTCCCGCCGAGCAGTACTTC
TRBV30	TRBJ2-7	NA	NA	CAWSNQGFEQYF	TGTGCCTGGAGTAACCAGGGATTCGAGCAGTACTTC
TRBV6-1	TRBJ1-6	NA	NA	CASSRQDSSYNSPLHF	TGTGCCAGCAGTAGACAGGATAGCTCCTATAATTCACCCCTCCACTTT
TRBV3-1	TRBJ2-1	NA	NA	CASSPSTRFYNEQFF	TGTGCCAGCAGCCCGTCGACTAGATTCTACAATGAGCAGTTCTTC
TRBV4-1	TRBJ2-3	many	TRBD2	CASSAGGTDTQYF	TGCGCCAGCAGCGCGGGGGGAACAGATACGCAGTATTTT
TRBV24-1	TRBJ2-3	few	NA	CATSDPYSTDTQYF	TGTGCCACCAGTGACCCCTATAGCACAGATACGCAGTATTTT
TRBV18	TRBJ2-2	NA	NA	CASSPLDPGELFF	TGTGCCAGCTCACCATTGGACCCCGGGGAGCTGTTTTTT
TRBV5-1	TRBJ1-4	NA	NA	CASSLLTPGHEDEKLFF	TGCGCCAGCAGCTTGCTGACTCCGGGACATGAGGATGAAAAACTGTTTTTT
TRBV6-2/TRBV6-3	TRBJ2-7	many	NA	CASSSRRGIYEQYF	TGTGCCAGCAGCTCTAGACGGGGTATCTACGAGCAGTACTTC
TRBV20-1	TRBJ1-4	many	TRBD1	CSAREQGKGEKLFF	TGCAGTGCTAGAGAACAGGGGAAAGGAGAAAAACTGTTTTTT
TRBV12-3/TRBV12-4	TRBJ1-4	NA	NA	CASSSLNGDGWNEKLFF	TGTGCCAGCAGTAGTCTCAACGGAGACGGATGGAATGAAAAACTGTTTTTT
TRBV20-1	TRBJ2-1	NA	NA	CSAGDTGLHGNEQFF	TGCAGTGCTGGGGATACAGGGCTCCATGGGAATGAGCAGTTCTTC
TRBV24-1	TRBJ2-5	few	NA	CATSDAPPSGETQYF	TGTGCCACCAGTGATGCACCACCCTCGGGTGAGACCCAGTACTTC
TRBV20-1	TRBJ2-1	NA	NA	CSALGSAGYNEQFF	TGCAGTGCTCTCGGGTCTGCCGGGTACAATGAGCAGTTCTTC
TRBV11-1	TRBJ2-5	many	NA	CASSANLAETQYF	TGTGCCAGCAGCGCTAACCTAGCGGAGACCCAGTACTTC
TRBV29-1	TRBJ1-4	NA	TRBD1	CSAKRGPANEKLFF	TGCAGCGCCAAAAGGGGGCCAGCTAATGAAAAACTGTTTTTT
TRBV5-1	TRBJ1-2	NA	NA	CASSLIPSDFVVTANYGYTF	TGCGCCAGCAGCTTGATTCCCTCTGACTTCGTAGTGACAGCTAACTATGGCTACACCTTC
TRBV15	TRBJ2-1	NA	NA	CATSVLGPGSYNEQFF	TGTGCCACCAGCGTCCTGGGACCCGGCTCCTACAATGAGCAGTTCTTC
TRBV20-1	TRBJ2-7	NA	TRBD1	CSAGGQGMREQYF	TGCAGTGCTGGGGGACAGGGGATGAGGGAGCAGTACTTC
TRBV5-1	TRBJ2-2	few	TRBD1	CASKGQSNTGELFF	TGCGCCAGCAAGGGACAGTCGAACACCGGGGAGCTGTTTTTT
TRBV3-1	TRBJ2-5	NA	NA	CASSQVASLGTQYF	TGTGCCAGCAGCCAAGTCGCTAGCTTAGGGACCCAGTACTTC
TRBV18	TRBJ2-7	few	NA	CASSPLGMEHEQYF	TGTGCCAGCTCACCGTTGGGGATGGAACACGAGCAGTACTTC
TRBV9	TRBJ2-7	NA	NA	CASSARGNRPHEQYF	TGTGCCAGCAGCGCCAGAGGAAACAGGCCCCACGAGCAGTACTTC
TRBV29-1	TRBJ2-1	few	NA	CSVDRLSAYNEQFF	TGCAGCGTTGACCGACTTTCCGCCTACAATGAGCAGTTCTTC
TRBV29-1	TRBJ2-1	NA	TRBD1	CSVVGQGLDYEQFF	TGCAGCGTCGTGGGACAGGGGCTTGATTATGAGCAGTTCTTC
TRBV20-1	TRBJ1-4	NA	TRBD1	CSARAPGQMNEKLFF	TGCAGTGCTAGAGCCCCGGGACAGATGAATGAAAAACTGTTTTTT